The clone carrying this TCR beta chain was picked up many times. TCRdb ran MiXCR on the RT-PCR reads and lists one entry per CDR3 protein. The data show 87,000 or so distinct CDR3 sequences, roughly 5.2% seen once. Germline CDR1 and CDR2: MNHEY and SMNVEV (reference sequence). Trimming pared 5 bases from V and 0 bases from J, leaving 5 bases between. The CDR3 is 14 amino acids. The data are from a study of patients and donors after allogeneic stem cell transplantation. The chain joins TRBV27 to TRBJ2-6; D not resolved. The source of this sequence is a human donor who was either an allogeneic HSCT recipient or a stem cell or donor lymphocyte infusion donor (not recorded which). It is not recorded whose cells these are; they may come from a transplant donor. The sample taken for sequencing was blood, either unsorted or a sorted T cell fraction (not recorded which). CDR3 nucleotides: TGTGCCAGCAGTGAATACTCTGGGGCCAACGTCCTGACTTTC. This encodes CASSEYSGANVLTF.